This T cell receptor (beta chain) derives from a study of shared clonotypes between healthy human individuals. General study results and limits: Naive subsets tended to show greater estimated richness than memory subsets.

The authors split each subset's genomic DNA evenly across several immunoSEQ plates. The repertoire was sequenced with immunoSEQ multiplex PCR; TCRdb's copy has only in-frame clones and lacks some. The sample includes 2.3 million or so clones, 93% of them seen just once. The V end was cut by 4 bases, the J end by 2 bases, with 14 bases between. Germline-derived CDR1 and CDR2 are SEHNR and FQNEAQ (reference sequence). This CDR3 contains 15 residues. Comments on this clone: What it binds is not known.

This chain links TRBV7-9 with TRBJ1-2; no definite D call. This clonotype was sampled from a man aged 18 to 35 in good health. Some clones in this sample may be carry-over from other donors' samples. Material: naive CD4+ T cells from PBMCs. As for subset: CD45RA+ positively selected. Here the CDR3 DNA reads TGTGCCAGCAGCTCCAGAAATTTACCGAACTATGGCTACACCTTC. This codes for CASSSRNLPNYGYTF. The whole variable domain, filled in from reference TRBV7-9 and TRBJ1-2, reads DTGVSQNPRHKITKRGQNVTFRCDPISEHNRLYWYRQTLGQGPEFLTYFQNEAQLEKSRLLSDRFSAERPKGSFSTLEIQRTEQGDSAMYLCASSSRNLPNYGYTFGSGTRLTVV.